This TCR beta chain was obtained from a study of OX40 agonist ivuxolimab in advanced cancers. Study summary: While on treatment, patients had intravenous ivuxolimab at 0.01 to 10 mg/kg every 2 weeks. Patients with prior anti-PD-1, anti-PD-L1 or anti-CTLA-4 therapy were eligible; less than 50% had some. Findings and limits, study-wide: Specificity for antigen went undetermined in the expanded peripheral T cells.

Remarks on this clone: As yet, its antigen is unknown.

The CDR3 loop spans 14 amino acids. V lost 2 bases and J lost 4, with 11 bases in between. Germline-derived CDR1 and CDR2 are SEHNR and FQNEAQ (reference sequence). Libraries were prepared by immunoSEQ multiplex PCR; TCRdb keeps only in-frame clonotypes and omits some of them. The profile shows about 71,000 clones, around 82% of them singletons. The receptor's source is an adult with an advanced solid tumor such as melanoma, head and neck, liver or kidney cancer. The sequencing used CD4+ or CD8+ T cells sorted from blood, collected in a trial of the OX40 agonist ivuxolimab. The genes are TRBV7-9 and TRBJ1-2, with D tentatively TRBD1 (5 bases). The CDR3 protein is CASSLPGSPYGYTF. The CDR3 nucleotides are TGTGCCAGCAGCTTACCAGGGAGTCCCTATGGCTACACCTTC.